This entry lists 7 T cell receptor beta chains sequenced from one sample in a study of monozygotic twins with inflammatory bowel disease. TCRdb reanalyzed the 5' RACE reads, giving one entry per CDR3 protein sequence and no DNA. The sample table sets out around 380,000 distinct CDR3 sequences. The sample comprised blood. The receptor source for this set is a human donor with ulcerative colitis or Crohn's disease, or a healthy co-twin of an affected twin (not recorded which).

This chain connects TRBV7-3 to TRBJ1-5; TCRdb's D call, TRBD1, is unchecked because there is no DNA. CDR1 SGHTA and CDR2 FQGTGA come from the germline V gene. The CDR3 spans 14 residues. This CDR3 is CASSFRGNNQPQHF.

The rearrangement uses TRBV5-5 and TRBJ2-3; TCRdb's assignment of TRBD1 cannot be checked, as there is no DNA. Germline V gene sequence: CDR1 SGHKS, CDR2 YYEKEE (reference sequence). This CDR3 contains 15 residues. CDR3 sequence reads: CASSLGPTGGDTQYF.

The rearrangement joins TRBV12-3 or TRBV12-4 to TRBJ2-4; TCRdb's D gene call, TRBD2, goes unchecked for lack of DNA. CDR3 length: 17 residues. CDR3 region: CASSFGLAGVAKNIQYF.

The chain carries TRBV12-3 or TRBV12-4 and TRBJ1-2; TCRdb reports TRBD1, a call that lacks DNA to check it against. The CDR3 totals 13 residues. CDR3 sequence: CASSFQGKRGYTF.

The rearrangement uses TRBV5-1 and TRBJ2-1. Germline lookup yields CDR1 SGHRS and CDR2 YFSETQ. The CDR3 totals 14 residues. The CDR3 spells CASSWRGPHNEQFF.

The V gene is TRBV2, the J gene TRBJ1-6; without DNA, the TCRdb call of TRBD1 cannot be checked. CDR3 size: 14 residues. The germline V gene encodes CDR1 SNHLY and CDR2 FYNNEI. The CDR3 sequence is CASRADRWNSPLHF.

The chain is built from TRBV3-1 and TRBJ1-2; TCRdb's D call, TRBD1, is unchecked because there is no DNA. CDR1 is LGHDT and CDR2 is YNNKEL in the germline V gene (reference sequence). The CDR3 loop spans 13 amino acids. The chain's CDR3 is CASSQGTGTGYTF.